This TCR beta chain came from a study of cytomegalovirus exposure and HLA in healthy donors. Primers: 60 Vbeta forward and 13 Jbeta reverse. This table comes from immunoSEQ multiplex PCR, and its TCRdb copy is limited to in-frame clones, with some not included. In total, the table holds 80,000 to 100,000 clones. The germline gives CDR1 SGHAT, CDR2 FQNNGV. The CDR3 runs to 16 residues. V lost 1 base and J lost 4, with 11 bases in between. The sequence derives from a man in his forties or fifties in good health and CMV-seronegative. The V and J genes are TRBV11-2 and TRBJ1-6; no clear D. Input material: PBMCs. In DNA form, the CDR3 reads TGTGCCAGCAGCTTAGGCAGGCAATTTTATAATTCACCCCTCCACTTT. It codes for CASSLGRQFYNSPLHF.